The 5 T cell receptor beta chains in this list originate from one sample, sequenced in a study of T cells in Graves' hyperthyroidism and ophthalmopathy (dated by TCRdb to 2018 to 2020). Library construction relied on multiplex PCR. The sequencing machine was an Illumina HiSeq 2000. TCR beta CDR3 regions were amplified from RNA transcripts. The first round of RT-PCR for the TCR CDR3 was performed with the HTBI primer set and the Qiagen OneStep RT-PCR kit. In TCRdb, the public reads were trimmed at Q25 with fastp and aligned with MiXCR, with productive beta chains retained. When rows share a CDR3 protein, they turn into one entry using the most common DNA and genes. This sample lists some 300,000 distinct CDR3 sequences; 16% were detected once. Clones ranked in the top ten supply approximately 35% of the sample. The material sequenced was blood. The origin of the receptors is a man aged 30 to 45 with Graves' hyperthyroidism.

Comments on this clonotype: A much larger clone lies one base from this, so it may be a read error. The rearrangement joins TRBV6-1 to TRBJ1-1; a possible D gene is TRBD1 (6 bases). V gave up 6 bases and J gave up 3 bases, with 17 bases separating them. The CDR3 is 15 amino acids. Germline CDR1 and CDR2: MNHNS and SASEGT. The DNA for the CDR3 is TGTGCCAGCAGCCTTACCGGGACATCGGACACTGAAGCTTTCTTT. It is translated as CASSLTGTSDTEAFF.

The rearrangement joins TRBV7-8 to TRBJ2-4; possible D gene TRBD1, 6 bases. This CDR3 is 14 amino acids long. The germline V gene has CDR1 SGHVS and CDR2 FQNEAQ. Deletions cut 5 bases from V and 5 bases from J, with 13 bases between. Written as DNA, the CDR3 is TGTGCCAGCAGCCCACGCCGGACAGAAAACATTCAGTACTTC. This encodes CASSPRRTENIQYF.

This clonotype was counted at least ten times. CDR3 amino acids: CASSQLGGETQETQYF. Here the CDR3 DNA reads TGTGCCAGCAGCCAGTTGGGTGGGGAGACCCAAGAGACCCAGTACTTC. The rearrangement uses TRBV7-9 and TRBJ2-5, with D possibly being TRBD2 (5 bases). This CDR3 has 16 residues. The germline V and J ends were trimmed by 5 bases and 1 base, with 17 bases remaining between them. Per the germline V gene, CDR1 is SEHNR and CDR2 is FQNEAQ (reference sequence).

This clonotype was counted only a few times. The V call is TRBV5-5, the J call TRBJ1-6, with 8 nucleotides matching TRBD1. J lost 5 bases, V lost 5 bases, and 6 bases had no gene match. The germline V gene encodes CDR1 SGHKS and CDR2 YYEKEE (reference sequence). CDR3 size: 15 residues. CDR3 bases: TGTGCCAGCAGTTTGAAACAGGGGGATAATTCACCCCTCCACTTT. This encodes CASSLKQGDNSPLHF.

This clonotype was picked up a small number of times. The rearrangement links TRBV10-2 to TRBJ2-7; TRBD2 matches 11 bases. The ends lost 0 bases at V and 3 bases at J; junction bases unmatched: 4. This CDR3 is built from 16 residues. Germline V lookup: CDR1 WSHSY, CDR2 SAAADI. The CDR3 coding sequence is TGCGCCAGCAGTGAGTCTAGAACTAGCGGGGGCTACGAGCAGTACTTC. This sequence encodes CASSESRTSGGYEQYF.